This T cell receptor beta chain was profiled in a study of blood T cell repertoires in COVID-19. The overall study: Some COVID-19 samples were acute and others convalescent; all came from the United States, Italy and Spain. The analysed material was cDNA or gDNA that came from T cells, B-cell-depleted T cells, or PBMCs.

V was pared by 8 bases and J by 1 base, with 1 base of the junction left unmatched. In germline, CDR1 is MNHNY, CDR2 SVGAGI (reference sequence). The CDR3 length is 12 residues. Source study methods: Nucleated cell counts were estimated from reference gene primer amplification. The protocol was immunoSEQ multiplex PCR, while the TCRdb copy is restricted to in-frame clones and leaves out a portion. Clonal size and the V and J genes are those of that table, whereas D and trimming came from the DNA. The data hold fewer than 300,000 clones, with about four fifths observed a single time. Sample: peripheral blood. V gene TRBV6-6 combines with J gene TRBJ1-1; 7 bases match TRBD1. This receptor was obtained from a woman between 18 and 29 years old with acute or convalescent COVID-19. CDR3 loop: CASGTANTEAFF. CDR3 in DNA: TGTGCCAGCGGGACAGCGAACACTGAAGCTTTCTTT.